A single TCR beta chain is shown here with its context. Its antigen is unidentified. Treatment: approximately 9-day PBMC culture with coronavirus spike peptide pools or control peptides (ViraFEST assay). Researchers used the Oncomine TCR Beta short-read assay to sequence DNA from cultured CD4+ T cells. Each CDR3 protein is one row after TCRdb ran MiXCR on the PCR reads. The sample has more than 13,000 distinct CDR3 sequences; roughly 28% are singletons. These data come from a study of vaccination and CD4 T cells after COVID-19. Background on the study: From HCoV-229E, HCoV-OC43, HCoV-NL63 and SARS-CoV-2, overlapping spike peptides were used to stimulate the cells.

Germline V gives CDR1 SQVTM, CDR2 ANQGSEA. Between the trimmed V and J ends, which lost 7 bases and 1 base, there was a span of 10 bases. The CDR3 runs 12 residues. Sequenced material: cultured CD4+ T cells from blood. The sequence was obtained from a human donor with COVID-19. The chain joins TRBV29-1 to TRBJ2-5; D perhaps matches TRBD2 (7 bases). The CDR3: CSGGGSQETQYF. The CDR3 region has the DNA TGCAGCGGCGGGGGCTCCCAAGAGACCCAGTACTTC.